Here is one TCR beta chain with its context. Its specificity is not known. The data stem from a study of CD8+ T cells in alopecia areata. Isolated RNA was reverse transcribed into cDNA used as the sequencing template. Measured with immunoSEQ multiplex PCR; TCRdb has only the in-frame clones, and not every one. The table lists fewer than 250,000 clones, 45% to 75% of them singletons, with roughly 0.67% in the top ten. Study-wide results and limits: On tofacitinib, scalp and blood still held many of the expanded lesional clones.

The treatment denotes: oral pan-JAK inhibitor, 5-10 mg twice daily. V was cut by 3 bases and J by 8 bases, with 14 bases left in between. Germline V gene data show CDR1 as SQVTM and CDR2 as ANQGSEA. This CDR3 has 13 amino acids. The sample here was CD4+ T cells sorted from blood, taken at week 4, from a patient treated with tofacitinib. The receptor was isolated from a human donor with alopecia areata. V is TRBV29-1 and J is TRBJ2-1, with a possible D match to TRBD1 (5 bases). CDR3 protein: CSVEDGFRDEQFF. The CDR3 nucleotides read TGCAGCGTTGAGGATGGGTTCAGGGATGAGCAGTTCTTC.